This T cell receptor (beta chain) was captured by sequencing in a study of cytomegalovirus exposure and HLA in healthy donors. Study-level findings and limits: Across donors, most TCRs were seen rarely, yet some public ones were widespread.

CDR1 SGHNT and CDR2 YYREEE come from the germline V gene (reference sequence). Trimming removed 3 bases from V and 8 bases from J, with 17 bases in between. This CDR3 has 14 amino acids. This table comes from immunoSEQ multiplex PCR, and its TCRdb copy is limited to in-frame clones, with some not included. The table includes 150,000 to 200,000 clones, just under 90% detected once. In the case of this clone: What it recognizes is unknown.

Sequenced input: PBMCs. This TCR was sampled from a woman younger than 35 in good health and CMV-seropositive. The J gene is TRBJ1-2, the V gene TRBV5-4; D might be TRBD1 (5 bases). The CDR3 DNA sequence: TGTGCCAGCAGCTACCTCAGTGGGGGAGGGGGCTACACCTTC. It yields the protein CASSYLSGGGGYTF.